The 22 T cell receptor beta chains below all came from one sample that was sequenced in a study of blood T cell repertoires in COVID-19. The table came from immunoSEQ multiplex PCR; TCRdb's copy has only in-frame clones and leaves some out. The sample lists under 150,000 clones, roughly 76% occurring once. The material sequenced was peripheral blood. The receptors originated from a woman between 50 and 59 years old with active or convalescent COVID-19.

This clone was seen only once. V gene TRBV5-1 combines with J gene TRBJ2-7, with a possible D match to TRBD2 (5 bases). CDR1 and CDR2 (germline): SGHRS, YFSETQ. V was shortened by 0 bases and J by 0 bases, with 13 bases between the two germline ends. The CDR3 is 16 amino acids. The CDR3 spells CASSLAEGLVSYEQYF. Written as DNA, the CDR3 is TGCGCCAGCAGCTTGGCCGAGGGCCTAGTCTCCTACGAGCAGTACTTC.

This clone was recorded at least ten times. The rearrangement uses TRBV7-8 and TRBJ1-3, with TRBD1 matching over 7 bases. Germline loops: CDR1 SGHVS, CDR2 FQNEAQ. After removal of 4 bases from V and 4 bases from J, the junction contained 7 bases not matched to a gene. The CDR3 is made up of 15 amino acids. Written as DNA, the CDR3 is TGTGCCAGCAGCTCGACAGGGCTGGCCGGAAACACCATATATTTT. It encodes CASSSTGLAGNTIYF.

V gene TRBV5-1 combines with J gene TRBJ2-3, with 8 positions matching TRBD1. V lost 3 bases, J lost 1 base, and 10 bases stayed unmatched. The CDR3 runs 17 residues. The germline gives CDR1 SGHRS, CDR2 YFSETQ. The CDR3 sequence: CASSWGWQTGGTDTQYF. The CDR3 bases are TGCGCCAGCAGCTGGGGTTGGCAGACAGGGGGCACAGATACGCAGTATTTT.

This sequence joins TRBV5-1 and TRBJ2-2; TRBD2 might be the D (6 bases). CDR3 size: 14 residues. Germline-derived CDR1 and CDR2 are SGHRS and YFSETQ. Trimming took 4 bases from V and 8 from J, leaving 15 bases between them. CDR3 loop: CASSRDSQGGELFF. CDR3 nucleotide sequence: TGCGCCAGCAGCCGGGACTCACAAGGGGGGGAGCTGTTTTTT.

V is TRBV9 and J is TRBJ1-1, with D possibly being TRBD1 (5 bases). The ends were cut back, 5 bases at V and 3 bases at J, with 14 bases in the middle. Germline assignment: CDR1 SGDLS and CDR2 YYNGEE. The CDR3 runs to 14 residues. Written as DNA, the CDR3 is TGTGCCAGCAGTTTTTCGGGGGTGGACACTGAAGCTTTCTTT. Protein: CASSFSGVDTEAFF. The full variable domain, in which reference TRBV9 and TRBJ1-1 provide the parts outside the CDR3, is DSGVTQTPKHLITATGQRVTLRCSPRSGDLSVYWYQQSLDQGLQFLIQYYNGEERAKGNILERFSAQQFPDLHSELNLSSLELGDSALYFCASSFSGVDTEAFFGQGTRLTVV.

This chain links TRBV6-5 with TRBJ2-7; D perhaps matches TRBD2 (5 bases). The CDR3 contains 13 residues. V lost 8 bases to trimming and J lost 0 bases, with 11 bases between them. Germline loops: CDR1 MNHEY, CDR2 SVGAGI. DNA of the CDR3: TGTGCCAGCGGGAGACACCGCTCCTACGAGCAGTACTTC. This sequence encodes CASGRHRSYEQYF.

The gene calls are TRBV6-5 and TRBJ2-7, with a possible D match to TRBD1 (6 bases). Trimming shortened V by 4 bases and J by 6 bases, and 13 bases separated the two germline ends. The CDR3 totals 13 residues. Germline CDR1 reads MNHEY; CDR2 reads SVGAGI. The CDR3 sequence is CASSWDMVGEQYF. CDR3 bases: TGTGCCAGCAGTTGGGACATGGTGGGCGAGCAGTACTTC.

V usage is TRBV30 and J usage is TRBJ2-7, with D perhaps matching TRBD2 (6 bases). Between the trimmed V and J ends, which lost 3 bases and 0 bases, there was a span of 12 bases. CDR1 and CDR2 (germline): GTSNPN, SVGIG (reference sequence). The CDR3 runs to 14 residues. The CDR3 DNA reads TGTGCCTGGAGGAGCGCGGGATTCTCCTACGAGCAGTACTTC. Protein product: CAWRSAGFSYEQYF.

The CDR3 reads CASSPDTSEETQYF. The CDR3 nucleotides are TGTGCCAGCAGCCCTGATACTAGCGAGGAGACCCAGTACTTC. The chain joins TRBV6-2 or TRBV6-3 to TRBJ2-5; 7 bases align to TRBD2. The CDR3 has 14 residues. The V and J ends lost 6 bases and 5 bases, in that order; junction bases with no gene match: 9. Per germline, CDR1 MNHEY and CDR2 SVGEGT.

This clone has at least ten counts. This sequence joins TRBV5-1 and TRBJ1-2; 11 nucleotides agree with TRBD1. The V and J ends lost 0 bases and 0 bases, in that order; junction bases with no gene match: 4. The length of the CDR3 is 17 residues. CDR1 is SGHRS, CDR2 YFSETQ, per germline. The CDR3 DNA reads TGCGCCAGCAGCTTGGAACGGGACAGGGGGACTAACTATGGCTACACCTTC. Encoded protein: CASSLERDRGTNYGYTF. Supplemented by reference TRBV5-1 and TRBJ1-2, the full variable domain reads KAGVTQTPRYLIKTRGQQVTLSCSPISGHRSVSWYQQTPGQGLQFLFEYFSETQRNKGNFPGRFSGRQFSNSRSEMNVSTLELGDSALYLCASSLERDRGTNYGYTFGSGTRLTVV.

The chain carries TRBV4-3 and TRBJ1-1, with 7 bases matching TRBD1. The trim removed 0 bases at V and 1 base at J, leaving 2 bases unmatched. In germline, CDR1 is LGHNA, CDR2 YSLEER. The CDR3 length is 15 residues. The CDR3 is CASSQDKGANTEAFF. In DNA form, the CDR3 reads TGCGCCAGCAGCCAAGATAAGGGGGCGAACACTGAAGCTTTCTTT.

The V gene is TRBV2, the J gene TRBJ1-2, with TRBD1 identical over 7 bases. V was pared by 8 bases and J by 3 bases, with 9 bases of the junction left unmatched. Germline V gives CDR1 SNHLY, CDR2 FYNNEI. The CDR3 has 14 residues. CDR3 residues: CASSTGWRDYGYTF. CDR3 DNA sequence: TGTGCCAGCTCGACAGGGTGGCGTGACTATGGCTACACCTTC. Looking up the rest from reference TRBV2 and TRBJ1-2 gives the full variable domain: EPEVTQTPSHQVTQMGQEVILRCVPISNHLYFYWYRQILGQKVEFLVSFYNNEISEKSEIFDDQFSVERPDGSNFTLKIRSTKLEDSAMYFCASSTGWRDYGYTFGSGTRLTVV.

The chain recombines TRBV19 with TRBJ2-7; D is unclear. V lost 5 bases and J lost 4, with 18 bases in between. This CDR3 comprises 15 residues. Germline V CDR1 and CDR2: LNHDA, SQIVND (reference sequence). Written as DNA, the CDR3 is TGTGCCAGTAGTGTAACTCTCGGCGGTCCGTACGAGCAGTACTTC. Amino acid sequence: CASSVTLGGPYEQYF.

This clone was detected a few times. This chain uses TRBV6-5 with TRBJ1-2; maybe TRBD1 (5 bases). V was pared by 6 bases and J by 8 bases, with 22 bases between. In germline, CDR1 is MNHEY, CDR2 SVGAGI. The CDR3 spans 15 residues. The chain's CDR3 is CASRPGGSVTEGYTF. CDR3 DNA: TGTGCCAGCAGGCCCGGGGGAAGTGTTACGGAGGGCTACACCTTC.

This chain links TRBV27 with TRBJ2-3; 12 bases are shared with TRBD2. The germline V gene encodes CDR1 MNHEY and CDR2 SMNVEV (reference sequence). Germline trimming cut 5 bases from V and 3 bases from J; bases unmatched to any gene: 6. This CDR3 has 16 amino acids. CDR3 amino acids: CASSPRTSGKTDTQYF. In DNA, the CDR3 is TGTGCCAGCAGTCCCAGGACTAGCGGGAAGACAGATACGCAGTATTTT.

This clone was picked up a small number of times. The chain uses TRBV4-2 and TRBJ2-7; 9 nucleotides match TRBD2. Unmatched junction bases numbered 4, after V lost 2 bases and J lost 2 bases. The CDR3 runs to 15 residues. The germline gives CDR1 LGHNA, CDR2 YNFKEQ. CDR3 in amino acids: CASSQTLAGTYEQYF. DNA for the CDR3: TGTGCCAGCAGCCAAACCCTAGCGGGGACCTACGAGCAGTACTTC.

The genes are TRBV19 and TRBJ2-7; 7 bases are a match to TRBD1. Germline-derived CDR1 and CDR2 are LNHDA and SQIVND (reference sequence). The CDR3 runs 15 residues. V was pared by 5 bases and J by 0 bases, with 7 bases of the junction left unmatched. The CDR3 coding sequence is TGTGCCAGTAGTCCAAGGACAGGCAACTCCTACGAGCAGTACTTC. This gives the protein CASSPRTGNSYEQYF.

The chain joins TRBV27 to TRBJ2-2; 7 bases match TRBD2. The CDR3 spans 16 residues. V shed 4 bases, J shed 2 bases, and the junction held 7 bases outside the gene matches. Germline V CDR1 and CDR2: MNHEY, SMNVEV (reference sequence). This CDR3 is CASSSPSGENTGELFF. CDR3 sequence (DNA): TGTGCCAGCAGTTCCCCAAGCGGGGAAAACACCGGGGAGCTGTTTTTT.

The chain employs TRBV7-3 and TRBJ2-6; TRBD1 matches at 7 bases. From germline, CDR1 is SGHTA and CDR2 FQGTGA. The V and J ends lost 3 bases and 1 base, in that order; junction bases with no gene match: 0. The CDR3 runs to 15 residues. The CDR3 nucleotides are TGTGCCAGCAGCTTGACAGGGTCTGGGGCCAACGTCCTGACTTTC. This translates into CASSLTGSGANVLTF.

The chain couples TRBV19 to TRBJ2-3; D is perhaps TRBD1 (5 bases). Germline V lookup: CDR1 LNHDA, CDR2 SQIVND (reference sequence). V was shortened by 3 bases and J by 3 bases, with 7 bases between the two germline ends. CDR3 size: 13 residues. CDR3 DNA: TGTGCCAGTAGTATTGGGGCGACAGATACGCAGTATTTT. It is translated as CASSIGATDTQYF.

This clone showed up many times. The V call is TRBV11-3, the J call TRBJ2-7, with 7 bases fitting TRBD1. Germline trimming cut 5 bases from V and 2 bases from J; bases unmatched to any gene: 9. Germline lookup yields CDR1 SGHNT and CDR2 YENEEA. The CDR3 is 15 residues long. The DNA for the CDR3 is TGTGCCAGCAGCAAAGGGGGCATGGGGCCCTACGAGCAGTACTTC. As protein: CASSKGGMGPYEQYF.

The rearrangement links TRBV20-1 to TRBJ2-7; D not certain. Trimming pared 0 bases from V and 4 bases from J, leaving 4 bases between. CDR3 length: 11 amino acids. Germline CDR1 DFQATT, CDR2 SNEGSKA (reference sequence). The CDR3 spells CSARDQYEQYF. The DNA of the CDR3 is TGCAGTGCTAGAGATCAATACGAGCAGTACTTC.